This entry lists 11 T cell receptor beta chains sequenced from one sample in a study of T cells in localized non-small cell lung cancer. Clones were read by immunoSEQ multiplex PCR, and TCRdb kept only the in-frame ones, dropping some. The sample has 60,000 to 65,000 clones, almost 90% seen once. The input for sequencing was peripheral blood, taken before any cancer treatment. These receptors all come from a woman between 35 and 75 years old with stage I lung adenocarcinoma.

CDR3 amino acids: CASSYYPEGGYEQYF. The CDR3 DNA follows: TGTGCCAGCAGTTACTATCCCGAGGGAGGATACGAGCAGTACTTC. The V and J genes are TRBV6-5 and TRBJ2-7, with a tentative D call TRBD2 (6 bases). The CDR3 consists of 15 residues. The V gene's germline CDR1 is MNHEY and CDR2 SVGAGI. Trimming pared 1 base from V and 4 bases from J, leaving 14 bases between.

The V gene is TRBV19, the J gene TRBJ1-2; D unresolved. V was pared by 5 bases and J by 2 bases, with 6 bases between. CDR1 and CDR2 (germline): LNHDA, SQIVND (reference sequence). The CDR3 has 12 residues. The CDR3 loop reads CASSPGNYGYTF. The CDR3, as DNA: TGTGCCAGTAGTCCCGGAAACTATGGCTACACCTTC.

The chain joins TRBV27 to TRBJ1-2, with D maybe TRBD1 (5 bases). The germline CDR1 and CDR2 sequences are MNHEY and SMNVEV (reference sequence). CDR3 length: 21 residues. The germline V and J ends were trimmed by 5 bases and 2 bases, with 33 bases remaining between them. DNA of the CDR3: TGTGCCAGCAGTCGAGCCCCCGCGCGGCAGGGCGAATACTTCGGCAACTATGGCTACACCTTC. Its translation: CASSRAPARQGEYFGNYGYTF.

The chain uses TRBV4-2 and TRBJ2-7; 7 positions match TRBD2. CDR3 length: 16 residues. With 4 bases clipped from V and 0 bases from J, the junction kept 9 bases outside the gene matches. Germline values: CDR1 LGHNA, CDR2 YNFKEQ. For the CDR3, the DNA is TGTGCCAGCAGCCGGTGGGAGGGGATAAGCTCCTACGAGCAGTACTTC. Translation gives CASSRWEGISSYEQYF.

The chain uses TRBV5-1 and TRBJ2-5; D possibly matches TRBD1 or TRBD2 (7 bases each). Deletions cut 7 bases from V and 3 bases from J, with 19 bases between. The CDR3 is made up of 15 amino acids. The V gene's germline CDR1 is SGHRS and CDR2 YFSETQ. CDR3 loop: CASYRGSGVEETQYF. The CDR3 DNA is TGCGCCAGCTACAGGGGAAGCGGGGTGGAAGAGACCCAGTACTTC.

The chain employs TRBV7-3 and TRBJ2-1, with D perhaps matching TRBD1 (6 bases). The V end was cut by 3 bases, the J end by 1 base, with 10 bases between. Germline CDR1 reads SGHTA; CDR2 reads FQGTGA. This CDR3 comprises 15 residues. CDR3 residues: CASSFTGQSYNEQFF. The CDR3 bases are TGTGCCAGCAGCTTTACCGGACAGTCCTACAATGAGCAGTTCTTC.

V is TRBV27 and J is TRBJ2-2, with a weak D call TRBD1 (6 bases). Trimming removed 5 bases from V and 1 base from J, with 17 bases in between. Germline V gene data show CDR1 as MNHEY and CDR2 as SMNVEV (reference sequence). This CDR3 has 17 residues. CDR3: CASSPHRDKLNTGELFF. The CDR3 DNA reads TGTGCCAGCAGTCCTCACCGGGACAAGTTGAACACCGGGGAGCTGTTTTTT.

Here the CDR3 DNA reads TGTGCCAGCAGCCAAGGACCGATTTCCTCCTCTGGAAACACCATATATTTT. Translated, it gives CASSQGPISSSGNTIYF. The chain combines TRBV4-2 with TRBJ1-3; D is ambiguous. V was pared by 1 base and J by 0 bases, with 13 bases between. The CDR3 extends over 17 amino acids. Germline V gene sequence: CDR1 LGHNA, CDR2 YNFKEQ.

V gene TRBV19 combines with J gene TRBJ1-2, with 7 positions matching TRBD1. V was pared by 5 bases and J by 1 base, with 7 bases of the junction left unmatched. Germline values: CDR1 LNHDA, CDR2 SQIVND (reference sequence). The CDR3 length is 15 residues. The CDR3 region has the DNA TGTGCCAGTAGTCGGGACAGTAACATTAACTATGGCTACACCTTC. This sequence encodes CASSRDSNINYGYTF.

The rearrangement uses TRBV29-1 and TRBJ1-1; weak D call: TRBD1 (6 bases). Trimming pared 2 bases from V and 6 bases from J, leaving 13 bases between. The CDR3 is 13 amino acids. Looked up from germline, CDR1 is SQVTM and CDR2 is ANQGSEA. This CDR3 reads CSVEWSQGSEAFF. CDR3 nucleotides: TGCAGCGTTGAATGGAGTCAGGGGTCTGAAGCTTTCTTT. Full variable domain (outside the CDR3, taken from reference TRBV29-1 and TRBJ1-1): SAVISQKPSRDICQRGTSLTIQCQVDSQVTMMFWYRQQPGQSLTLIATANQGSEATYESGFVIDKFPISRPNLTFSTLTVSNMSPEDSSIYLCSVEWSQGSEAFFGQGTRLTVV.

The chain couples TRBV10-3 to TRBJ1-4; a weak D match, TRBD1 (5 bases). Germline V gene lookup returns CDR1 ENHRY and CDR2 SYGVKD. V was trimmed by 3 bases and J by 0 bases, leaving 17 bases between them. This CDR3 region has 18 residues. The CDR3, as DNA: TGTGCCATCAGTGAAGGGACTAGGACACTTGCAACTAATGAAAAACTGTTTTTT. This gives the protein CAISEGTRTLATNEKLFF.